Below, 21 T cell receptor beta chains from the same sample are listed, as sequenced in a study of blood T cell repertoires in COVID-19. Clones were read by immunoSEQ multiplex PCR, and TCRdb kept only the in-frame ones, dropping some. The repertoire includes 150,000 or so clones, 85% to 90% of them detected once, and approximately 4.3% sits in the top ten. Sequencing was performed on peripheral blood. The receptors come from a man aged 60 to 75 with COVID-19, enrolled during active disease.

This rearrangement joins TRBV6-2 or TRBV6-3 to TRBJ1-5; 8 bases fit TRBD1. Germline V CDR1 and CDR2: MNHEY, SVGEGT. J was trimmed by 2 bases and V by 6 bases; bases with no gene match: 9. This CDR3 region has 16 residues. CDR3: CASSEIGTGGNQPQHF. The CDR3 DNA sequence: TGTGCCAGCAGCGAGATAGGGACAGGAGGCAATCAGCCCCAGCATTTT.

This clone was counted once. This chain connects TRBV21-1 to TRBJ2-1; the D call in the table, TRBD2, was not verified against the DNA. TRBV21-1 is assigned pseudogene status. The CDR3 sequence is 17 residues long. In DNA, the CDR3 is TGTGCCAGCAGCAAAGTAACTTACTCGAGCTCCTACAATGAGCAGTTCTTC. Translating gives CASSKVTYSSSYNEQFF.

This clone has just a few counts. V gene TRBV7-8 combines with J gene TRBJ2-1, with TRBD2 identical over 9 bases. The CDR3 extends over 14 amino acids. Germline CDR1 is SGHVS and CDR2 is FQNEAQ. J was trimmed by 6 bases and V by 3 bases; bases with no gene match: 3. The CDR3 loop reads CASSLGLASNEQFF. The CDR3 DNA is TGTGCCAGCAGCTTGGGACTAGCTTCCAATGAGCAGTTCTTC.

The CDR3 is CASSLGVQGGAYYGYTF. The CDR3 DNA is TGTGCCAGCAGCTTAGGAGTCCAGGGGGGCGCATACTATGGCTACACCTTC. The chain recombines TRBV7-9 with TRBJ1-2; 7 positions agree with TRBD1. The CDR3 is 17 amino acids. After removal of 1 base from V and 3 bases from J, the junction contained 11 bases not matched to a gene. Germline lookup yields CDR1 SEHNR and CDR2 FQNEAQ (reference sequence).

The CDR3 region is CSARHGGGYTF. The CDR3, as DNA: TGCAGTGCTAGGCACGGTGGTGGCTACACCTTC. The V gene is TRBV20-1, the J gene TRBJ1-2; D call uncertain. V was clipped by 3 bases and J by 7 bases, with 9 bases between them. The CDR3 runs 11 residues. Germline V gene sequence: CDR1 DFQATT, CDR2 SNEGSKA (reference sequence).

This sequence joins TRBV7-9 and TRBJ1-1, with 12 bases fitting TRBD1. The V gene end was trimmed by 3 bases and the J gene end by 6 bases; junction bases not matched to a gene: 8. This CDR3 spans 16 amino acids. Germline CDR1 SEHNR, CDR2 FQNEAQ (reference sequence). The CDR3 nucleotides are TGTGCCAGCAGCTTTCCCGGGACAGGGGGCAGGTCTGAAGCTTTCTTT. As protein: CASSFPGTGGRSEAFF.

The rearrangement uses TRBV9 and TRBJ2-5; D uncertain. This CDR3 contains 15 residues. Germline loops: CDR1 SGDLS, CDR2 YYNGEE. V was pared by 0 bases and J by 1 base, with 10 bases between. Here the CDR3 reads CASSVGTAPQETQYF. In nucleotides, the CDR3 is TGTGCCAGCAGCGTAGGAACAGCCCCCCAAGAGACCCAGTACTTC.

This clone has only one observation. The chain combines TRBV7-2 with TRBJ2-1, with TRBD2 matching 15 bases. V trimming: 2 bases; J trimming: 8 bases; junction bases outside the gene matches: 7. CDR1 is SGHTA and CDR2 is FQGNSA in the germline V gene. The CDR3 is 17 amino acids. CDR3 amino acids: CASSLRSGTSGGYEQFF. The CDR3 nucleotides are TGTGCCAGCAGCTTAAGGTCGGGGACTAGCGGGGGGTATGAGCAGTTCTTC.

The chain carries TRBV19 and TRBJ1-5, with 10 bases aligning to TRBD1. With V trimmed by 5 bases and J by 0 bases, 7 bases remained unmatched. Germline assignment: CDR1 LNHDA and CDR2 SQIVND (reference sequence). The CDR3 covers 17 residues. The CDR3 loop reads CASSRLGQGDSNQPQHF. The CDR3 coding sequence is TGTGCCAGTAGTCGGCTAGGACAGGGGGATAGCAATCAGCCCCAGCATTTT. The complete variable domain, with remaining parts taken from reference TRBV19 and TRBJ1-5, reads DGGITQSPKYLFRKEGQNVTLSCEQNLNHDAMYWYRQDPGQGLRLIYYSQIVNDFQKGDIAEGYSVSREKKESFPLTVTSAQKNPTAFYLCASSRLGQGDSNQPQHFGDGTRLSIL.

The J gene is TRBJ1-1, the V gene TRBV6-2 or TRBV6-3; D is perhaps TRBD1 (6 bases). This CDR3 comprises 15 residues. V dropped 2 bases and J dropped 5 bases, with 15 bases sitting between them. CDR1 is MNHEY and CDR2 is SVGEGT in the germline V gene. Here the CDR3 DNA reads TGTGCCAGCAGTTACGATAACAGGGCTGGGACTGAAGCTTTCTTT. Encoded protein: CASSYDNRAGTEAFF.

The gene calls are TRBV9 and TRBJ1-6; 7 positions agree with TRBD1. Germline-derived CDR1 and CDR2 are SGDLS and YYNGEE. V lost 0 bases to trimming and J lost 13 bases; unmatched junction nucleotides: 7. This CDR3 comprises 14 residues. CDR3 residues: CASSVGQGFSPLHF. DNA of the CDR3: TGTGCCAGCAGCGTAGGACAGGGCTTTTCGCCCCTCCACTTT.

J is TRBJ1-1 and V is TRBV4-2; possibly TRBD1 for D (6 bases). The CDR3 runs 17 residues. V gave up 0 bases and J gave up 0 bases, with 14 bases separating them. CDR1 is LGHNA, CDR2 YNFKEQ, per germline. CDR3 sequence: CASSQDGPGALNTEAFF. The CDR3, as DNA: TGTGCCAGCAGCCAAGATGGGCCAGGGGCATTGAACACTGAAGCTTTCTTT.

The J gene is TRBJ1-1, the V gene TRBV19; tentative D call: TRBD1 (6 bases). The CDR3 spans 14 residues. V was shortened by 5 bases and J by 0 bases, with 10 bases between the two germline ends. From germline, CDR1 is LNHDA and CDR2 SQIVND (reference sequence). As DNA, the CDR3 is TGTGCCAGTAGTTTCAGGGGCATGAACACTGAAGCTTTCTTT. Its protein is CASSFRGMNTEAFF.

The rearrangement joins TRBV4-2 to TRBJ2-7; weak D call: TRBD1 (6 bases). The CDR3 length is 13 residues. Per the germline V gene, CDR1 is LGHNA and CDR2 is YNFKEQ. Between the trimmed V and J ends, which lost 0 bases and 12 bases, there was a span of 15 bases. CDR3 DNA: TGTGCCAGCAGCCAAGAGCAGGGGCGACGGAGGTACTTC. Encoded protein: CASSQEQGRRRYF.

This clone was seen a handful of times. The CDR3 loop is CSVDLGQGRYGYTF. For the CDR3, the DNA is TGCAGCGTTGACTTGGGACAGGGTCGCTATGGCTACACCTTC. The chain couples TRBV29-1 to TRBJ1-2; TRBD1 aligns across 9 bases. The CDR3 totals 14 residues. CDR1 and CDR2 (germline): SQVTM, ANQGSEA. Trimming cost V 3 bases and J 4 bases; bases outside gene matches: 6.

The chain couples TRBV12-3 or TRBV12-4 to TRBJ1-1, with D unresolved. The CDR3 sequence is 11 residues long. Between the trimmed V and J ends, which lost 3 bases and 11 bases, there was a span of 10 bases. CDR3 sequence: CASSLEFMAFF. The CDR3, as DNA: TGTGCCAGCAGTTTGGAGTTTATGGCTTTCTTT.

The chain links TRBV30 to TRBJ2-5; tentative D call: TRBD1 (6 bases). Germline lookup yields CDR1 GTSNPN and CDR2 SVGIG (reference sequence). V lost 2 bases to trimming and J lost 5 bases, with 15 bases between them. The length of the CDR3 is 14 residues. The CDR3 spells CAWSTQGAHETQYF. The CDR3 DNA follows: TGTGCCTGGAGTACACAGGGAGCCCACGAGACCCAGTACTTC.

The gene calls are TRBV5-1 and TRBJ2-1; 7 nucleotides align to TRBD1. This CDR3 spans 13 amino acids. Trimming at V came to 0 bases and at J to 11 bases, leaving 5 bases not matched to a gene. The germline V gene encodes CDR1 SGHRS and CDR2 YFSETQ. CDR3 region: CASSLALTGKQFF. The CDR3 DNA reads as TGCGCCAGCAGCTTGGCGCTGACAGGGAAGCAGTTCTTC.

CDR3 sequence (DNA): TGTGCCAGCAGTTTACTGGTAGATCATGAGCAGTTCTTC. Its translation is CASSLLVDHEQFF. The gene calls are TRBV12-3 or TRBV12-4 and TRBJ2-1; no definite D call. V was cut by 2 bases and J by 8 bases, with 10 bases left in between. This CDR3 is built from 13 residues.

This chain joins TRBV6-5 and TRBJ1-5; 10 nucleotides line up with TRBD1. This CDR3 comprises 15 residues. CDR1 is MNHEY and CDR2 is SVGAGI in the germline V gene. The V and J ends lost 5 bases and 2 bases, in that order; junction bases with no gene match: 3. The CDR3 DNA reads TGTGCCAGCAGTCTGGGGACAGGGGGCAATCAGCCCCAGCATTTT. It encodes CASSLGTGGNQPQHF.

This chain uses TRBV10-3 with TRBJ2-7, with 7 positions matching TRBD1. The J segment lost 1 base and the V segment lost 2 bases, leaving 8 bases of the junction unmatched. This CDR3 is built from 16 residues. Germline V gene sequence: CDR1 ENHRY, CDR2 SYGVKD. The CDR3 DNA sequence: TGTGCCATCAGTGAGCCTTTGACAGGGAGATCCTACGAGCAGTACTTC. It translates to CAISEPLTGRSYEQYF.